A selection of T cell receptor beta chains follows, all from one sample in a study of radiation and T cells in renal cell carcinoma. Sequencing used immunoSEQ multiplex PCR; TCRdb keeps in-frame clones, though not all of them. The sample has around 130,000 clones; roughly four fifths are singletons. Sequencing was performed on blood, taken from a patient whose treatment included radiotherapy and nephrectomy. These receptor sequences come from a woman aged 55-70 years with renal cell carcinoma. Each CDR3 is given with its conserved first and last residue. D genes are given only for firm matches. Clone size is given for some rows only: seen once, a few or many times, or a class if the clone is expanded.

j_gene,d_gene,v_gene,abundance,CDR3aa,CDR3nt
TRBJ2-1,.,TRBV19,.,CASSRQGRNEQFF,TGTGCCAGTAGTCGGCAGGGCCGAAATGAGCAGTTCTTC
TRBJ1-3,.,TRBV7-9,.,CASSLVGGAATSSGNTIYF,TGTGCCAGCAGCTTAGTAGGTGGGGCGGCTACTTCGTCTGGAAACACCATATATTTT
TRBJ1-1,TRBD1,TRBV19,.,CASSSQGGTEAFF,TGTGCCAGTAGCTCCCAGGGGGGCACTGAAGCTTTCTTT
TRBJ1-4,.,TRBV6-5,.,CASSPPGATNEKLFF,TGTGCCAGCAGCCCACCGGGGGCAACTAATGAAAAACTGTTTTTT
TRBJ2-2,.,TRBV5-1,.,CASSLDYPMNTGELFF,TGCGCCAGCAGCTTGGACTACCCGATGAACACCGGGGAGCTGTTTTTT
TRBJ1-1,.,TRBV27,.,CASWPNTGRSEAFF,TGTGCCAGCTGGCCTAACACCGGGCGGTCTGAAGCTTTCTTT
TRBJ1-1,.,TRBV11-1,.,CASRPGHSNTEAFF,TGTGCCAGCAGACCGGGACACTCGAACACTGAAGCTTTCTTT
TRBJ2-3,.,TRBV2,.,CASGAGGLNTDTQYF,TGTGCCAGCGGAGCCGGCGGTTTGAACACAGATACGCAGTATTTT
TRBJ2-6,.,TRBV27,.,CASSLFWLQSRANVLTF,TGTGCCAGCAGTCTCTTTTGGCTACAAAGTCGGGCCAACGTCCTGACTTTC
TRBJ2-7,TRBD2,TRBV19,.,CASSIASGSREQYF,TGTGCCAGTAGTATAGCTAGCGGGAGTCGCGAGCAGTACTTC
TRBJ1-2,.,TRBV19,.,CASRRNYGYTF,TGTGCCAGCCGACGAAACTATGGCTACACCTTC
TRBJ2-1,.,TRBV19,.,CATTPNGGLYEQFF,TGTGCCACCACCCCAAACGGGGGGCTCTATGAGCAGTTCTTC
TRBJ2-3,.,TRBV4-1,.,CASSQDLALTDTQYF,TGCGCCAGCAGCCAAGACCTAGCCCTCACAGATACGCAGTATTTT
TRBJ1-6,TRBD1,TRBV6-1,.,CASSAWDRRNSPLHF,TGTGCCAGCAGTGCGTGGGACAGGAGGAATTCACCCCTCCACTTT
TRBJ1-4,.,TRBV27,.,CASGVWGYNEKLFF,TGTGCCAGCGGGGTGTGGGGATATAATGAAAAACTGTTTTTT
TRBJ1-5,.,TRBV23-1,.,CASGRRNQPQHF,TGCGCCAGCGGTCGGCGGAATCAGCCCCAGCATTTT
TRBJ2-2,.,TRBV27,.,CASSRYTGELFF,TGTGCCAGCAGTCGGTACACCGGGGAGCTGTTTTTT
TRBJ2-5,TRBD1,TRBV7-3,.,CASSPGGGWETQYF,TGTGCCAGCAGCCCAGGGGGCGGTTGGGAGACCCAGTACTTC
TRBJ2-7,TRBD1,TRBV2,.,CASKPQGAHREQYF,TGTGCCAGTAAGCCTCAGGGGGCGCATAGGGAGCAGTACTTC
TRBJ1-2,.,TRBV5-4,few,CASSLGVGPSYGYTF,TGTGCCAGCAGCTTGGGCGTGGGGCCTAGCTATGGCTACACCTTC
TRBJ1-6,TRBD1,TRBV11-1,.,CASSWGQPNNSPLHF,TGTGCCAGCAGCTGGGGACAGCCAAATAATTCACCCCTCCACTTT
TRBJ2-1,TRBD1,TRBV12-5,.,CASGLVQGQGWREFF,TGTGCTAGTGGTTTGGTACAGGGACAGGGTTGGCGGGAGTTCTTC
TRBJ1-4,TRBD1,TRBV6-5,once,CASSYSGQGGEKLFF,TGTGCCAGCAGTTACTCAGGGCAGGGGGGTGAAAAACTGTTTTTT
TRBJ1-1,.,TRBV28,.,CASSLTSGDTEAFF,TGTGCCAGCAGTTTGACCTCAGGGGACACTGAAGCTTTCTTT
TRBJ2-5,.,TRBV2,.,CASSERPKETQYF,TGTGCCAGCAGTGAAAGACCTAAAGAGACCCAGTACTTC
TRBJ2-7,TRBD1,TRBV6-1,.,CASSKAGTGPYEQYF,TGTGCCAGCAGTAAAGCCGGGACAGGTCCCTACGAGCAGTACTTC
TRBJ2-3,TRBD2,TRBV28,few,CASAGGLTDTQYF,TGTGCCAGCGCGGGGGGGCTCACAGATACGCAGTATTTT
TRBJ2-7,.,TRBV7-2,.,CASSPQGRSSYEQYF,TGTGCCAGCAGCCCCCAGGGACGGTCGTCCTACGAGCAGTACTTC
TRBJ1-2,.,TRBV10-3,.,CAITPDRTYGYTF,TGTGCCATCACCCCAGACAGGACTTATGGCTACACCTTC
TRBJ2-3,TRBD2,TRBV13,.,CASGHLAGGIASDPDTQYF,TGTGCCAGCGGACACCTAGCGGGAGGGATAGCTTCGGACCCAGATACGCAGTATTTT
TRBJ1-1,TRBD1,TRBV23-1,.,CASSHRTGEAWDTEAFF,TGCGCCAGCAGTCACCGGACAGGGGAAGCGTGGGACACTGAAGCTTTCTTT
TRBJ1-2,.,TRBV6-5,.,CASNDGQLGYTF,TGTGCCAGCAACGACGGGCAACTGGGCTACACCTTC
TRBJ2-1,.,TRBV15,.,CATSRENDWYNEQFF,TGTGCCACCAGCAGAGAAAATGACTGGTACAATGAGCAGTTCTTC
TRBJ2-7,TRBD2,TRBV4-2,.,CASSPYGRAGNEQYF,TGTGCCAGCAGCCCTTACGGGAGGGCCGGCAACGAGCAGTACTTC
TRBJ2-7,.,TRBV19,.,CASSIREGAYEQYF,TGTGCCAGTAGTATCAGGGAGGGGGCATACGAGCAGTACTTC
TRBJ2-3,TRBD2,TRBV27,.,CASNQAGIITDTQYF,TGTGCCAGCAACCAAGCGGGGATAATCACAGATACGCAGTATTTT
TRBJ1-3,.,TRBV4-3,once,CASSQDWGNSGNTIYF,TGCGCCAGCAGCCAAGACTGGGGTAACTCTGGAAACACCATATATTTT
TRBJ2-3,TRBD2,TRBV7-3,.,CASSLTSGGAIDTQYF,TGTGCCAGCAGCTTAACGAGCGGGGGGGCCATAGATACGCAGTATTTT
TRBJ1-1,.,TRBV6-5,.,CASSSGLTGTPEAFF,TGTGCCAGCAGCTCTGGGTTGACGGGGACCCCTGAAGCTTTCTTT
TRBJ2-2,TRBD1,TRBV7-9,medium-sized,CASTPGGQGYPGELFF,TGTGCCAGCACCCCAGGGGGACAGGGGTACCCCGGGGAGCTGTTTTTT
TRBJ2-5,.,TRBV9,.,CASSVDEGFYETQYF,TGTGCCAGCAGCGTAGATGAGGGGTTCTACGAGACCCAGTACTTC
TRBJ2-2,.,TRBV6-4,.,CASSAGTNTGELFF,TGTGCCAGCAGTGCGGGGACTAACACCGGGGAGCTGTTTTTT
TRBJ2-5,.,TRBV7-8,.,CASSFDRQPQETQYF,TGTGCCAGCAGCTTCGACAGGCAGCCCCAAGAGACCCAGTACTTC
TRBJ2-2,.,TRBV6-1,.,CASRVRGAGELFF,TGTGCCAGCAGGGTCAGAGGGGCCGGGGAGCTGTTTTTT
TRBJ1-1,.,TRBV6-5,.,CASRGWNTEAFF,TGTGCCAGCAGGGGTTGGAACACTGAAGCTTTCTTT
TRBJ1-5,.,TRBV19,.,CASSYRESGNQPQHF,TGTGCCAGTAGTTACAGGGAATCGGGCAATCAGCCCCAGCATTTT